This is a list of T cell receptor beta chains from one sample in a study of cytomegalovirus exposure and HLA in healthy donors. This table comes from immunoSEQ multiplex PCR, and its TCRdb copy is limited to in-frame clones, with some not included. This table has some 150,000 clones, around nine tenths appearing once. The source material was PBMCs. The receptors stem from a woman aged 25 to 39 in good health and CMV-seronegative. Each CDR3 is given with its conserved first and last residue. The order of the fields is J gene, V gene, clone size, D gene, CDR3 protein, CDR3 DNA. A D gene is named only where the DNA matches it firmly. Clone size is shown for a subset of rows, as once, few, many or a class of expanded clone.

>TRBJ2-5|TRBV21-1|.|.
CASSVGETQYF
TGTGCCAGCTCCGTCGGGGAGACCCAGTACTTC
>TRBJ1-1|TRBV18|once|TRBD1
CASSPSGQGGTEAFF
TGTGCCAGCTCACCCTCGGGACAGGGAGGCACTGAAGCTTTCTTT
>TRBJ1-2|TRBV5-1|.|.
CASSRGSGLQGNYGYTF
TGCGCCAGCAGCAGGGGGAGTGGGTTACAGGGCAACTATGGCTACACCTTC
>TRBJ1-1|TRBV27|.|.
CASSLDRDTEAFF
TGTGCCAGCAGTTTAGACAGAGACACTGAAGCTTTCTTT
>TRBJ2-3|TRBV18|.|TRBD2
CASSLIAGASTDTQYF
TGTGCCAGCTCACTCATAGCGGGGGCCAGCACAGATACGCAGTATTTT
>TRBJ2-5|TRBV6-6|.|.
CASKAGNHQETQYF
TGTGCCAGCAAGGCAGGGAATCACCAAGAGACCCAGTACTTC
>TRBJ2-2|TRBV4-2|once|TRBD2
CASSQRSGGAVGELFF
TGTGCCAGCAGCCAAAGGAGCGGGGGGGCCGTCGGGGAGCTGTTTTTT
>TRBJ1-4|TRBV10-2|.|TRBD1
CASSGQGRNEKLFF
TGCGCCAGCAGCGGACAGGGCAGGAATGAAAAACTGTTTTTT
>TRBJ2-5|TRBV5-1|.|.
CASSFARRNQETQYF
TGCGCCAGCAGCTTTGCCAGAAGAAACCAAGAGACCCAGTACTTC
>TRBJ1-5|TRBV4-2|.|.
CASSQGGEANQPQHF
TGTGCCAGCAGCCAAGGGGGCGAGGCGAATCAGCCCCAGCATTTT
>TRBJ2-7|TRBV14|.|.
CASSQDTPQRGRYEQYF
TGTGCCAGCAGCCAAGACACCCCCCAACGGGGGAGGTACGAGCAGTACTTC
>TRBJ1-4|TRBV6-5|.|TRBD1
CASSYGQGEEKLFF
TGTGCCAGCAGTTACGGCCAGGGGGAAGAAAAACTGTTTTTT
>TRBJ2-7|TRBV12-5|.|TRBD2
CASGLFTGGEQYF
TGTGCTAGTGGTTTATTCACGGGGGGGGAGCAGTACTTC
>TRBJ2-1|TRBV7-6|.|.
CASSLVQGKIYNEQFF
TGTGCCAGCAGCTTAGTTCAGGGAAAGATCTACAATGAGCAGTTCTTC
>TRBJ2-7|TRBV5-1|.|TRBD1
CASRRDRNYEQYF
TGCGCCAGCAGGCGGGACAGGAACTACGAGCAGTACTTC
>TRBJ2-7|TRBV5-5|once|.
CASSSSVYEQYF
TGTGCCAGCAGCTCTAGCGTCTACGAGCAGTACTTC
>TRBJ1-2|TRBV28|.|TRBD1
CASSSTGGHGYTF
TGTGCCAGCAGCTCGACAGGGGGTCATGGCTACACCTTC
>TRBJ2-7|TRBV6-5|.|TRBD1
CASRGTGGSYEQYF
TGTGCCAGCAGGGGGACAGGGGGCTCCTACGAGCAGTACTTC
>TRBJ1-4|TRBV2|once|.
CASSARQGNEKLFF
TGTGCCAGCAGTGCGAGGCAGGGGAATGAAAAACTGTTTTTT
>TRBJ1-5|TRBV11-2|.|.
CASSLAGGQPQHF
TGTGCCAGCAGCTTAGCGGGGGGGCAGCCCCAGCATTTT
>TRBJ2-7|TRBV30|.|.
CAWSLGLGSEQYF
TGTGCCTGGAGTTTAGGTCTTGGGAGCGAGCAGTACTTC
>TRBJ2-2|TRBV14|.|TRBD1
CASSQGTGGKAGELFF
TGTGCCAGCAGCCAAGGGACAGGGGGAAAGGCCGGGGAGCTGTTTTTT
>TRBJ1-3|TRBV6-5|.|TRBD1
CASSLDRAGNTIYF
TGTGCCAGCAGCCTCGACAGGGCTGGAAACACCATATATTTT
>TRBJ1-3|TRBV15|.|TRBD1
CATSKLGDSKGNTIYF
TGTGCCACCAGCAAGCTCGGGGACAGCAAAGGAAACACCATATATTTT